This T cell receptor (beta chain) was observed in a study of blood T cell repertoires in COVID-19. Study details: Italy, Spain and the United States were the sources of the convalescent and acute COVID-19 samples. PBMCs, B-cell-depleted T cells, or T cells were the source of the cDNA or gDNA that made up the material.

J was trimmed by 4 bases and V by 0 bases; bases with no gene match: 4. This CDR3 is built from 16 residues. Germline CDR1 reads LGHNA; CDR2 reads YSLEER. In the source study's methods: Amplification from reference gene primers served as the basis for estimated nucleated cell counts. Assay: immunoSEQ multiplex PCR; the TCRdb copy retains only in-frame clones and omits some. V, J and clone size were drawn from that table, and D and trimming were deduced from the DNA. The table lists fewer than 130,000 clones, approximately 80% of them singletons. Source material: peripheral blood. The TCR sequence derives from a woman between 55 and 75 years old with acute or convalescent COVID-19. J is TRBJ2-5 and V is TRBV4-3, with TRBD2 identical over 11 bases. The CDR3 loop reads CASSQDRLAGRETQYF. The CDR3 DNA is TGCGCCAGCAGCCAAGACCGACTAGCGGGGAGAGAGACCCAGTACTTC.